The 14 T cell receptor beta chains reported below all come from one sample, sequenced in a study of T cell repertoires in cytomegalovirus infection. These TCRs' antigens remain unknown. TCRdb redid the calling of the reads with MiXCR, one entry per CDR3 protein. The profile covers approximately 910,000 distinct CDR3 sequences, with around 31% appearing a single time and more than 13% taken by the ten largest. The source was cultured CD8+ T cells from PBMCs, collected from culture after CMV antigen stimulation. The receptors were sampled from a human donor in good health (CMV status not recorded). Some clones in this sample may be carry-over from other donors' samples.

A note on this clonotype: A much bigger clone sits one base away, suggesting this may be a read error. The CDR3 here is CASSHPGVAGPSYNEQFF. Written as DNA, the CDR3 is TGTGCCAGCAGCCACCCAGGGGTGGCGGGGCCCTCCTACAATGAGCAGTTCTTC. The chain uses TRBV7-6 and TRBJ2-1; D could derive from TRBD1 or TRBD2 (6 bases each). CDR3 length: 18 residues. Germline CDR1 SGHVS, CDR2 FNYEAQ. V was trimmed by 5 bases and J by 0 bases, leaving 20 bases between them. Full variable domain (missing parts from reference TRBV7-6 and TRBJ2-1): GAGVSQSPRYKVTKRGQDVALRCDPISGHVSLYWYRQALGQGPEFLTYFNYEAQQDKSGLPNDRFSAERPEGSISTLTIQRTEQRDSAMYRCASSHPGVAGPSYNEQFFGPGTRLTVL.

This clonotype showed up many times. An end of the junction does not agree with germline; a read error may underlie this. The gene calls are TRBV7-7 and TRBJ1-4, with TRBD1 matching 9 bases. Germline V gene lookup returns CDR1 SSHAT and CDR2 FNYEAQ (reference sequence). The CDR3 consists of 14 residues. The CDR3, as DNA: TGTGCTAGCAGTCGAAGACAGGGGGATGAAAAACTGTTTTTT. Translating gives CASSRRQGDEKLFF. Supplemented by reference TRBV7-7 and TRBJ1-4, the full variable domain reads GAGVSQSPRYKVTKRGQDVTLRCDPISSHATLYWYQQALGQGPEFLTYFNYEAQPDKSGLPSDRFSAERPEGSISTLTIQRTEQRDSAMYRCASSRRQGDEKLFFGSGTQLSVL.

The chain couples TRBV6-2 or TRBV6-3 to TRBJ2-3, with 10 positions matching TRBD2. Germline V gene data show CDR1 as MNHEY and CDR2 as SVGEGT. The CDR3 spans 19 residues. Trimming removed 2 bases from V and 3 bases from J; junction bases left unmatched: 14. As DNA, the CDR3 is TGTGCCAGCAGTTACCCCCTAAGCGGGGGGGCGGGTTTAACAGATACGCAGTATTTT. This gives the protein CASSYPLSGGAGLTDTQYF.

This chain joins TRBV3-1 and TRBJ1-1, with D uncertain. Germline V CDR1 and CDR2: LGHDT, YNNKEL (reference sequence). The CDR3 spans 16 residues. Trimming stripped 4 bases from V and 6 bases from J, with 21 bases between. The CDR3 spells CASSLPLSKGIPEAFF. CDR3 coding DNA: TGTGCCAGCAGCCTCCCTCTCTCGAAGGGAATTCCTGAAGCTTTCTTT.

This clonotype was picked up a small number of times. The CDR3 sequence is CASSIGTPIYNEQFF. DNA of the CDR3: TGTGCCAGTAGTATAGGGACACCCATCTACAATGAGCAGTTCTTC. The chain carries TRBV19 and TRBJ2-1; perhaps TRBD1 as D (5 bases). In germline, CDR1 is LNHDA, CDR2 SQIVND (reference sequence). The V gene lost 1 base and the J gene lost 3 bases, with 10 bases spanning the gap. This CDR3 comprises 15 residues.

In this sample, this clonotype turned up many times. The chain carries TRBV7-2 and TRBJ2-3; possible D gene TRBD2, 7 bases. The V gene lost 3 bases and the J gene lost 2 bases, with 12 bases spanning the gap. Germline CDR1 is SGHTA and CDR2 is FQGNSA. The CDR3 totals 15 residues. CDR3 coding DNA: TGTGCCAGCAGCTTCGGGGGGCCGGTCACAGATACGCAGTATTTT. Translated, it gives CASSFGGPVTDTQYF.

As to this clonotype: Being one base from a much bigger clone, this may be a read error. The chain uses TRBV7-8 and TRBJ1-2, with D tentatively TRBD1 (5 bases). Germline loops: CDR1 SGHVS, CDR2 FQNEAQ. V was pared by 5 bases and J by 8 bases, with 18 bases between. The CDR3 runs 14 residues. CDR3 region: CASSLTTDAEGYTF. The CDR3 DNA sequence: TGTGCCAGCAGCCTGACGACAGACGCGGAGGGCTACACCTTC. Filled out from reference TRBV7-8 and TRBJ1-2, the complete variable domain reads GAGVSQSPRYKVAKRGQDVALRCDPISGHVSLFWYQQALGQGPEFLTYFQNEAQLDKSGLPSDRFFAERPEGSVSTLKIQRTQQEDSAVYLCASSLTTDAEGYTFGSGTRLTVV.

The sample holds many counts of this clonotype. The CDR3 loop reads CASSLDGSGYTF. Written as DNA, the CDR3 is TGTGCCAGCAGCTTAGATGGTAGCGGCTACACCTTC. The chain links TRBV7-6 to TRBJ1-2; D uncertain. The CDR3 is 12 residues long. Trimming shortened V by 1 base and J by 8 bases, and 8 bases separated the two germline ends. The V gene's germline CDR1 is SGHVS and CDR2 FNYEAQ.

The J gene is TRBJ1-1, the V gene TRBV7-9; 9 bases are a match to TRBD1. Trimming at V came to 1 base and at J to 1 base, leaving 7 bases not matched to a gene. Germline V gene lookup returns CDR1 SEHNR and CDR2 FQNEAQ (reference sequence). CDR3 size: 17 residues. The CDR3 loop reads CASSLGFQGQGNTEAFF. CDR3 DNA: TGTGCCAGCAGCTTAGGGTTCCAGGGACAGGGGAACACTGAAGCTTTCTTT.

This clonotype appeared a few times. This rearrangement joins TRBV25-1 to TRBJ1-1, with D unresolved. Germline CDR1 MGHDK, CDR2 SYGVNS. V lost 4 bases to trimming and J lost 5 bases, with 8 bases between them. This CDR3 comprises 12 residues. The CDR3: CASSAPGTEAFF. The DNA of the CDR3 is TGTGCCAGCAGTGCCCCGGGGACTGAAGCTTTCTTT.

The chain has TRBV20-1 and TRBJ1-2, with D hard to call. The CDR3 is 13 amino acids. The V end was cut by 6 bases, the J end by 4 bases, with 15 bases between. CDR1 is DFQATT, CDR2 SNEGSKA, per germline (reference sequence). As DNA, the CDR3 is TGCAGTGCCAAAAACCGTTACCTCTATGGCTACACCTTC. Its protein product is CSAKNRYLYGYTF.

The chain uses TRBV20-1 and TRBJ1-1; 9 bases line up with TRBD1. The V and J ends lost 3 bases and 5 bases, in that order; junction bases with no gene match: 7. Germline loops: CDR1 DFQATT, CDR2 SNEGSKA (reference sequence). The CDR3 extends over 14 amino acids. CDR3 nucleotide sequence: TGCAGTGCTAGGCCCCCGGGACAGGGAACTGAAGCTTTCTTT. As protein: CSARPPGQGTEAFF.

V is TRBV20-1 and J is TRBJ2-7; D is unclear. The CDR3 contains 15 residues. Looked up from germline, CDR1 is DFQATT and CDR2 is SNEGSKA (reference sequence). V lost 3 bases, J lost 6 bases, and 21 bases lay in between. The CDR3 nucleotides are TGCAGTGCTAGGGTCCCAGCCCCAGGCTTGGGCGAGCAGTACGTC. It translates to CSARVPAPGLGEQYV.

This clonotype appeared many times. The chain's CDR3 is CASSLGTGARYEQYV. Here the CDR3 DNA reads TGTGCCAGCAGCTTGGGGACAGGGGCTCGGTACGAGCAGTACGTC. The chain joins TRBV7-9 to TRBJ2-7; TRBD1 agrees at 10 bases. Germline loops: CDR1 SEHNR, CDR2 FQNEAQ (reference sequence). The CDR3 covers 15 residues. Germline trimming cut 3 bases from V and 4 bases from J; bases unmatched to any gene: 6.